The next 21 T cell receptor beta chains were all read from a single sample in a study of shared clonotypes between healthy human individuals. The method was immunoSEQ multiplex PCR; TCRdb's version includes in-frame clones alone and lacks a portion of them. The sample shows more than 400,000 clones, 95% to 97% of them seen only once. Sequenced material: naive CD4+ T cells sorted from blood. Subset meaning: CD45RA+ positively selected. These receptors were obtained from a woman in her twenties or thirties in good health.

This clone was seen only once. This chain joins TRBV18 and TRBJ1-3; D is unclear. Trimming stripped 0 bases from V and 4 bases from J, with 4 bases between. Germline-derived CDR1 and CDR2 are KGHSH and LQKENI. CDR3 size: 13 residues. CDR3 region: CASSPPDGNTIYF. CDR3 in DNA: TGTGCCAGCTCACCACCGGACGGAAACACCATATATTTT.

The rearrangement uses TRBV5-1 and TRBJ1-4; D is uncertain. This CDR3 has 13 residues. V gave up 0 bases and J gave up 8 bases, with 8 bases separating them. Germline CDR1 is SGHRS and CDR2 is YFSETQ. Written as DNA, the CDR3 is TGCGCCAGCAGCTTGGGGGATGAGGAAAAACTGTTTTTT. Its protein product is CASSLGDEEKLFF.

For the CDR3, the DNA is TGTGCCAGCAGCTTCCCGAGAAACACCGGGGCCCGCAATCAGCCCCAGCATTTT. This encodes CASSFPRNTGARNQPQHF. V usage is TRBV7-3 and J usage is TRBJ1-5, with D perhaps matching TRBD1 (5 bases). Germline loops: CDR1 SGHTA, CDR2 FQGTGA. With 3 bases removed from V and 2 bases from J, the gap between germline ends came to 20 bases. This CDR3 is built from 18 residues.

V gene TRBV11-2 combines with J gene TRBJ2-7, with D possibly matching TRBD2 (5 bases). V dropped 1 base and J dropped 6 bases, with 13 bases sitting between them. This CDR3 is 14 amino acids long. Germline-derived CDR1 and CDR2 are SGHAT and FQNNGV. As DNA, the CDR3 is TGTGCCAGCAGCTTAGTGTTGGCTAGCACCGAGCAGTACTTC. Protein: CASSLVLASTEQYF.

Comments on this clone: The same CDR3 is also encoded by other DNA sequences in this sample. The V call is TRBV9, the J call TRBJ2-3; unclear D gene. CDR1 is SGDLS, CDR2 YYNGEE, per germline. CDR3 length: 13 amino acids. V lost 0 bases and J lost 1, with 3 bases in between. The CDR3 bases are TGTGCCAGCAGCGTAGTCGGCACAGATACGCAGTATTTT. It codes for CASSVVGTDTQYF.

The chain links TRBV28 to TRBJ1-6; D not certain. The germline V gene has CDR1 MDHEN and CDR2 SYDVKM. The CDR3 runs 14 residues. Trimming cost V 4 bases and J 10 bases, with 14 bases left between them. CDR3 in amino acids: CASSSPDFGSPLHF. The CDR3 DNA follows: TGTGCCAGCAGTTCCCCGGACTTTGGCTCACCCCTCCACTTT.

This chain uses TRBV28 with TRBJ2-3; 8 bases fit TRBD2. The CDR3 has 15 amino acids. Germline lookup yields CDR1 MDHEN and CDR2 SYDVKM. The junction had 8 bases not matched to a gene; V was cut back by 5 bases and J by 4 bases. Written as DNA, the CDR3 is TGTGCCAGCAGTGCCGGGACTAGTAGCGCAGATACGCAGTATTTT. It codes for CASSAGTSSADTQYF.

This chain joins TRBV28 and TRBJ2-3; D possibly matches TRBD1 or TRBD2 (5 bases each). Germline V gives CDR1 MDHEN, CDR2 SYDVKM. V lost 3 bases and J 0 bases, leaving 16 bases between the germline ends. This CDR3 is built from 17 residues. The CDR3, as DNA: TGTGCCAGCAGTTTGGCTGGGACCCACCGAAGCACAGATACGCAGTATTTT. Amino acid sequence: CASSLAGTHRSTDTQYF.

This clone occurred a few times. The chain links TRBV5-1 to TRBJ2-2; no definite D call. The V and J ends lost 4 bases and 7 bases respectively, with 5 bases between them. This CDR3 spans 11 amino acids. The germline CDR1 and CDR2 sequences are SGHRS and YFSETQ. CDR3 in amino acids: CASSTLGELFF. The CDR3 DNA is TGCGCCAGCAGCACCCTCGGGGAGCTGTTTTTT.

The chain links TRBV7-9 to TRBJ2-1, with D perhaps TRBD1 or TRBD2 (5 bases each). This CDR3 is built from 15 residues. Trimming removed 2 bases at V and 9 bases at J, with 17 bases between. In germline, CDR1 is SEHNR, CDR2 FQNEAQ (reference sequence). For the CDR3, the DNA is TGTGCCAGCAGCTTATTTTCGGGGCCAAGGGGTGAGCAGTTCTTC. Protein: CASSLFSGPRGEQFF.

J is TRBJ1-5 and V is TRBV5-8; no clear D. Trimming removed 5 bases at V and 0 bases at J, with 12 bases between. The CDR3 has 15 amino acids. Germline CDR1 SGHTS, CDR2 YDEGEE. The CDR3 DNA reads TGTGCCAGCAGGCTGGACGGATATAGCAATCAGCCCCAGCATTTT. Its translation: CASRLDGYSNQPQHF.

The J gene is TRBJ1-5, the V gene TRBV18; possible D gene TRBD1, 5 bases. The V gene lost 5 bases and the J gene lost 3 bases, with 14 bases spanning the gap. The length of the CDR3 is 15 residues. Per the germline V gene, CDR1 is KGHSH and CDR2 is LQKENI. In DNA, the CDR3 is TGTGCCAGCTCAGCTACTACAGGCTACAATCAGCCCCAGCATTTT. Encoded protein: CASSATTGYNQPQHF.

The chain is built from TRBV11-2 and TRBJ2-7, with D hard to call. Germline V CDR1 and CDR2: SGHAT, FQNNGV. With 0 bases removed from V and 6 bases from J, the gap between germline ends came to 9 bases. This CDR3 is 13 amino acids long. CDR3 sequence reads: CASSLDLGGEQYF. CDR3 bases: TGTGCCAGCAGCTTAGACCTTGGCGGCGAGCAGTACTTC.

A remark on this clone: One junction end does not reproduce the germline sequence, and a read error may be involved. The V and J genes are TRBV5-6 and TRBJ1-2, with unresolved D. The CDR3 is 13 residues long. Germline V gives CDR1 SGHDT, CDR2 YYEEEE. CDR3 DNA sequence: TGTGCCAGCAGCTTGTTAAACATGTATGACTACACCTTC. Translated: CASSLLNMYDYTF.

The rearrangement joins TRBV5-6 to TRBJ1-2; D not resolved. V gave up 3 bases and J gave up 7 bases, with 13 bases separating them. The CDR3 spans 13 residues. The germline V gene has CDR1 SGHDT and CDR2 YYEEEE. The CDR3 spells CASSSKEGPGYTF. In nucleotides, the CDR3 is TGTGCCAGCAGCTCCAAGGAGGGCCCTGGCTACACCTTC.

The genes are TRBV14 and TRBJ1-3; D is ambiguous. V lost 4 bases to trimming and J lost 7 bases, with 14 bases between them. The germline V gene has CDR1 SGHDN and CDR2 FVKESK. The CDR3 consists of 14 residues. DNA for the CDR3: TGTGCCAGCAGCCGAATTCTCTGGAGCAACACCATATATTTT. It is translated as CASSRILWSNTIYF.

The chain links TRBV11-2 to TRBJ1-1, with no clear D. The germline V and J ends were trimmed by 7 bases and 0 bases, with 15 bases remaining between them. The CDR3 contains 15 residues. CDR1 SGHAT and CDR2 FQNNGV come from the germline V gene. The CDR3 sequence is CASTPDGRLNTEAFF. The DNA for the CDR3 is TGTGCCAGCACCCCCGATGGGAGATTGAACACTGAAGCTTTCTTT.

The chain recombines TRBV5-8 with TRBJ2-7, with D possibly matching TRBD2 (6 bases). This CDR3 has 16 residues. Germline-derived CDR1 and CDR2 are SGHTS and YDEGEE. Trimming removed 0 bases from V and 1 base from J, with 14 bases in between. CDR3 nucleotide sequence: TGTGCCAGCAGCTTGGCCTGGGGGGTGCTGTCCTACGAGCAGTACTTC. Translation: CASSLAWGVLSYEQYF.

This sequence joins TRBV5-1 and TRBJ1-1, with D hard to call. The CDR3 extends over 13 amino acids. Per germline, CDR1 SGHRS and CDR2 YFSETQ. The germline V and J ends were trimmed by 4 bases and 1 base, with 8 bases remaining between them. CDR3 DNA: TGCGCCAGCAGCATCGAAAGGAACACTGAAGCTTTCTTT. It encodes CASSIERNTEAFF. Together with reference TRBV5-1 and TRBJ1-1, the CDR3 gives the full variable domain: KAGVTQTPRYLIKTRGQQVTLSCSPISGHRSVSWYQQTPGQGLQFLFEYFSETQRNKGNFPGRFSGRQFSNSRSEMNVSTLELGDSALYLCASSIERNTEAFFGQGTRLTVV.

The rearrangement uses TRBV29-1 and TRBJ2-3, with a tentative D call TRBD1 (5 bases). CDR1 is SQVTM and CDR2 is ANQGSEA in the germline V gene. V was cut by 7 bases and J by 4 bases, with 15 bases left in between. This CDR3 has 13 amino acids. The CDR3 coding sequence is TGCAGCGCAGACGGGCAGGGCCCAGATACGCAGTATTTT. The encoded protein is CSADGQGPDTQYF.

The chain has TRBV5-1 and TRBJ1-1, with 7 bases aligning to TRBD1. V shed 4 bases, J shed 1 base, and the junction held 4 bases outside the gene matches. Germline V CDR1 and CDR2: SGHRS, YFSETQ. The CDR3 sequence is 14 residues long. CDR3 amino acids: CASSRDSPNTEAFF. CDR3 nucleotide sequence: TGCGCCAGCAGCAGGGACAGCCCGAACACTGAAGCTTTCTTT.